The T cell receptor beta chain described here comes from a study of Graves' ophthalmopathy and Graves' hyperthyroidism. Study conclusions and caveats: Most expanded thyroid clonotypes above 0.001 frequency also appeared in blood.

Amplification targeted the TCR beta CDR3 regions, with RNA transcripts as the source material. RT-PCR in the first round used HTBI primers; a second-round multiplex PCR followed. TCRdb reanalysed the multiplex PCR reads using MiXCR and keeps one entry per CDR3 protein. Found here are about 480,000 distinct CDR3 sequences, about 15% of them singletons; the top ten hold roughly 10%. Germline CDR1 and CDR2: MNHNS and SASEGT. The CDR3 has 13 amino acids. V was cut by 6 bases and J by 3 bases, with 9 bases left in between. This clonotype came up many times. Its matching antigen is unknown. The chain employs TRBV6-1 and TRBJ1-5, with unresolved D. The TCR was taken from a woman in her thirties with Graves' ophthalmopathy. Material: blood. The CDR3 is CASSSTVNQPQHF. DNA of the CDR3: TGTGCCAGCAGCAGTACAGTCAATCAGCCCCAGCATTTT.